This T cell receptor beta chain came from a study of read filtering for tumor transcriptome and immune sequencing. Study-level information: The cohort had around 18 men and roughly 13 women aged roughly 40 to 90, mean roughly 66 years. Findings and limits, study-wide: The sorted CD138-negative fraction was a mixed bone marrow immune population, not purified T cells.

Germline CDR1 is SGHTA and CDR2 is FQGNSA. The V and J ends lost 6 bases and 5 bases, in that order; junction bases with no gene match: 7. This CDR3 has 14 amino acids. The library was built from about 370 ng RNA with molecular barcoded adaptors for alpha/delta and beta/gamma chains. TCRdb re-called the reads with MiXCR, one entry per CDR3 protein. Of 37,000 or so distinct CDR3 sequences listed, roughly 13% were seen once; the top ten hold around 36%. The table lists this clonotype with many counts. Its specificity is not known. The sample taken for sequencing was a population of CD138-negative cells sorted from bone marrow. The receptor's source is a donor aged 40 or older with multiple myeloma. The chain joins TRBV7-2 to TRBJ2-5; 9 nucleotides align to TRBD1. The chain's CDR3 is CASRSTGGGETQYF. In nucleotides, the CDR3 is TGTGCCAGCAGGTCAACAGGGGGCGGGGAGACCCAGTACTTC.